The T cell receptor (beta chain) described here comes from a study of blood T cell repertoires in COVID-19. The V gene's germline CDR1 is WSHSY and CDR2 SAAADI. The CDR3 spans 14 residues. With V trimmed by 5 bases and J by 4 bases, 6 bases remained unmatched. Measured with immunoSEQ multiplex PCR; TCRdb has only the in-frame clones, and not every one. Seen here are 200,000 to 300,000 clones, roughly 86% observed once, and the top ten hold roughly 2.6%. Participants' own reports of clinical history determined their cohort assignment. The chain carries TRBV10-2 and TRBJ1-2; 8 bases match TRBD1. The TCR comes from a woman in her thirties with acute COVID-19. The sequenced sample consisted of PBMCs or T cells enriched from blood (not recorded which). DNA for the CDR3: TGCGCCAGCAGTCTGCGACAGGGGAGCTATGGCTACACCTTC. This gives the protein CASSLRQGSYGYTF.